This is a list of T cell receptor beta chains from one sample in a study of T cell responses to AZD1222 COVID-19 vaccine. Clones were read by immunoSEQ multiplex PCR, and TCRdb kept only the in-frame ones, dropping some. The profile shows some 130,000 clones, approximately 90% of them singletons. This specimen was peripheral blood, taken 28 days after the second AZD1222 dose. These receptors all stem from an adult who received the AZD1222 COVID-19 vaccine. Both conserved end residues are part of each CDR3. Fields, in order: CDR3 length, clone size, V gene, D gene, J gene, CDR3 protein. D genes are given only for firm matches. The size field is filled for only some rows; it gives once, few, many or a size class.

>13|.|TRBV29-1|TRBD2|TRBJ2-3
CSVGLRGTDTQYF
>12|.|TRBV30|.|TRBJ2-5
CAWSVRGLRAHF
>15|.|TRBV4-2|.|TRBJ1-4
CASSHTGNPNEKLFF
>16|.|TRBV5-4|TRBD1|TRBJ1-4
CASSLAVGTGVEKLFF
>20|.|TRBV7-8|.|TRBJ2-7
CASSFPAFGSERSSSYEQYF
>13|.|TRBV23-1|.|TRBJ2-3
CASSLDITDTQYF
>16|.|TRBV7-9|.|TRBJ1-6
CASSLPRSSYNSPLHF
>14|.|TRBV6-5|.|TRBJ1-2
CASSRFRVGYGYTF
>15|.|TRBV6-5|.|TRBJ1-3
CASSLLGREGNTIYF
>13|.|TRBV30|.|TRBJ2-3
CAWSVRSTDTQYF
>13|.|TRBV27|.|TRBJ2-7
CASSLVADYEQYF
>13|.|TRBV23-1|TRBD1|TRBJ1-1
CASSPGQHTEAFF
>14|.|TRBV6-5|.|TRBJ1-2
CASSRQALGAGYTF
>14|.|TRBV20-1|TRBD1|TRBJ2-7
CSASELQGAGEQYF
>15|.|TRBV6-1|.|TRBJ1-1
CASSEGIGMNTEAFF
>16|.|TRBV18|.|TRBJ1-2
CASSPRGGFANYGYTF
>16|once|TRBV4-1|.|TRBJ2-2
CASSQAVGFGSGELFF
>15|.|TRBV7-3|.|TRBJ1-1
CASSAYGDPNTEAFF
>15|.|TRBV7-2|TRBD1|TRBJ2-7
CASSLTGTGTYEQYF
>14|.|TRBV6-5|.|TRBJ1-2
CASSYMEGNYGYTF
>13|.|TRBV9|.|TRBJ2-7
CASSVTPDYEQYF
>17|once|TRBV4-2|.|TRBJ2-4
CASSQDTGSGTKNIQYF
>13|.|TRBV11-1|TRBD1|TRBJ1-2
CASSNRGFYGYTF
>13|.|TRBV29-1|TRBD1|TRBJ1-4
CSGSAGGVEKLFF
>13|.|TRBV5-4|.|TRBJ2-5
CASSFEYQETQYF
>15|.|TRBV21-1|.|TRBJ2-1
CASSLRTSGKNEQFF
>15|.|TRBV5-4|.|TRBJ1-2
CASSLAKVGAYGYTF
>15|.|TRBV5-4|.|TRBJ2-6
CASSLVGSGANVLTF
>14|.|TRBV5-4|.|TRBJ2-7
CASSFDRQTYEQYF
>17|.|TRBV4-1|.|TRBJ1-3
CASSQGDGRLRGNTIYF
>15|.|TRBV28|TRBD1|TRBJ2-7
CASNDRGRASYEQYF
>11|.|TRBV10-3|.|TRBJ2-3
CAIADKDTQYF
>15|.|TRBV27|.|TRBJ1-1
CASSFGQTSNTEAFF
>16|few|TRBV6-2/TRBV6-3|TRBD2|TRBJ2-7
CASSKGTSGNPYEQYF
>17|.|TRBV7-2|.|TRBJ2-2
CASSLSIAATNTGELFF
>14|.|TRBV19|TRBD1|TRBJ2-3
CASTPDRGTDTQYF
>14|.|TRBV5-1|TRBD1|TRBJ2-7
CASSTTGVYYEQYF
>15|once|TRBV5-6|.|TRBJ1-5
CASSKGWGAGQPQHF
>12|.|TRBV7-2|.|TRBJ2-1
CASSLTPNEQFF
>14|once|TRBV9|.|TRBJ1-2
CASSVEGRAYGYTF
>14|.|TRBV2|.|TRBJ2-7
CASNGDGRAYEQYF
>12|.|TRBV18|.|TRBJ2-5
CASSPSQETQYF
>15|.|TRBV6-5|.|TRBJ1-5
CASRRDGTLNQPQHF
>15|few|TRBV5-1|.|TRBJ2-2
CASRSGAPNTGELFF
>14|.|TRBV9|.|TRBJ1-2
CASSVPGNNYGYTF
>16|.|TRBV7-7|TRBD1|TRBJ2-2
CASSPPGQGAFGELFF
>16|.|TRBV9|TRBD1|TRBJ1-2
CASSVEPLTGSYGYTF
>16|.|TRBV14|.|TRBJ1-1
CASSRAATGKYTEAFF
>17|.|TRBV18|TRBD1|TRBJ1-2
CASSPWDRGLGSNGYTF
>18|.|TRBV5-4|TRBD2|TRBJ2-1
CASSLSKLAGGRENEQFF
>16|.|TRBV5-1|TRBD1|TRBJ2-1
CASSLDRGNAYNEQFF
>14|.|TRBV27|.|TRBJ1-1
CASSFREANTEAFF
>16|.|TRBV19|TRBD1|TRBJ2-2
CASNTQRTGGTGELFF
>12|.|TRBV14|.|TRBJ2-7
CASSLQMGEQYF
>14|.|TRBV3-1/TRBV3-2|TRBD2|TRBJ2-7
CASSGREGPYEQYF